This TCR beta chain appears in the sequencing data of a study of cytomegalovirus exposure and HLA in healthy donors. Study information: The Caucasian-associated ancestry cluster held roughly 84% of a few hundred genotyped donors.

Germline V lookup: CDR1 MNHEY, CDR2 SMNVEV (reference sequence). V lost 4 bases to trimming and J lost 4 bases, with 10 bases between them. The CDR3 spans 14 residues. The PCR employed 60 Vbeta primers together with 13 Jbeta primers. Sequenced by immunoSEQ multiplex PCR; TCRdb stores in-frame clones only, minus some. The sample lists under 200,000 clones, roughly 80% seen once, with 0.7% to 0.95% in the top ten. Only one count was recorded for this clone. Sequencing input: PBMCs. This chain connects TRBV27 to TRBJ2-2, with D perhaps TRBD2 (6 bases). The TCR comes from a woman younger than 30 in good health and CMV-seronegative. The CDR3 DNA sequence: TGTGCCAGCAGTTCTTTGGGAGGCACCGGGGAGCTGTTTTTT. This encodes CASSSLGGTGELFF.